This T cell receptor beta chain comes out of a study of brain T cells in children with intractable seizures. Study-level findings and limits: HCMV serostatus was not known, and viral specificity came from CDR3 similarity only. Clones missing pre-surgery may reflect undersampling of that blood sample.

Only cases whose brain tissue showed the highest T cell transcript signatures were sequenced. At least one anti-epileptic drug was given before surgery. The germline CDR1 and CDR2 sequences are MNHEY and SMNVEV (reference sequence). V shed 5 bases, J shed 3 bases, and the junction held 6 bases outside the gene matches. The length of the CDR3 is 15 residues. The method was immunoSEQ multiplex PCR; TCRdb's version includes in-frame clones alone and lacks a portion of them. Here the sample spans fewer than 25,000 clones, under 95% being singletons. As regards this clone: The target antigen is unknown.

This sequence was found in a boy aged 5-17 years with focal cortical dysplasia and intractable seizures. This chain connects TRBV27 to TRBJ2-5; 10 nucleotides agree with TRBD2. Sample: peripheral blood, taken at surgery. In DNA, the CDR3 is TGTGCCAGCAGTCGGAAAGCGGGGGGGAAAGAGACCCAGTACTTC. As protein: CASSRKAGGKETQYF.